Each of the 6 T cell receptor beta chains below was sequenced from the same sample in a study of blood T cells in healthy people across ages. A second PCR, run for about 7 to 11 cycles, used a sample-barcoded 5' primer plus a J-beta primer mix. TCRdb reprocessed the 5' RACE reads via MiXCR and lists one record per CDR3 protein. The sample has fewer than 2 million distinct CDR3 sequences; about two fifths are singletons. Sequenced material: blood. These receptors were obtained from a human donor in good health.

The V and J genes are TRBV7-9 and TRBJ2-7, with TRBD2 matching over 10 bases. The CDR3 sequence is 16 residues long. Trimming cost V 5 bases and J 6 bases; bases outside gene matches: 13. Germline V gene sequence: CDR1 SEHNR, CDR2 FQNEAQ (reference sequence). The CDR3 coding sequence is TGTGCCAGCAGCGAGCCGGGACTAGCGTTGGAGGGCGAGCAGTACTTC. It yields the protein CASSEPGLALEGEQYF.

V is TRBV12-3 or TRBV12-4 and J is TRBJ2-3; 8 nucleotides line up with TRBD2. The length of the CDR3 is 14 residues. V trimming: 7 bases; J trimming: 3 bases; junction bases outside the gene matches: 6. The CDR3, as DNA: TGTGCCAGCACCTTACGGGGGGGGACAGATACGCAGTATTTT. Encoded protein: CASTLRGGTDTQYF.

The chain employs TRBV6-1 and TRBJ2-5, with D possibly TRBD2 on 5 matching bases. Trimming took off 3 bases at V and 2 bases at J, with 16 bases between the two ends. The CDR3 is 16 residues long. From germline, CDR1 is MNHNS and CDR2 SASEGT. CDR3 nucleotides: TGTGCCAGCAGTGAGCCACGGGGTAGCCCTCAAGAGACCCAGTACTTC. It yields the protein CASSEPRGSPQETQYF.

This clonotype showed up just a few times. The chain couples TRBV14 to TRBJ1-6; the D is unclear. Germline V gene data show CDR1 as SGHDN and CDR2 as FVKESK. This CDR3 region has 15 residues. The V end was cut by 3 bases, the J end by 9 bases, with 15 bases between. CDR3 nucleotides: TGTGCCAGCAGCCATGACATCAGTATGGGTTCACCCCTCCACTTT. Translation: CASSHDISMGSPLHF.

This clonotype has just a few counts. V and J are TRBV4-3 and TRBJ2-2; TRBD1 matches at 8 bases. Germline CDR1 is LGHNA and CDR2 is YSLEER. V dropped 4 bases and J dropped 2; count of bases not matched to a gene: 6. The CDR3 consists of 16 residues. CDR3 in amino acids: CASSRGDRINTGELFF. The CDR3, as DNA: TGCGCCAGCAGCCGGGGGGACAGGATCAACACCGGGGAGCTGTTTTTT.

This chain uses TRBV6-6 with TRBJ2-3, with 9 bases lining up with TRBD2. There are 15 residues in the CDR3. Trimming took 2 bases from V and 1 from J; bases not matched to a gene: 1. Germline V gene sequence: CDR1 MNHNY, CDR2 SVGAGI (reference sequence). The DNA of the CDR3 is TGTGCCAGCAGTTACGGCGGGGGGGGCACAGATACGCAGTATTTT. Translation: CASSYGGGGTDTQYF.